Each of the 3 T cell receptor beta chains below was sequenced from the same sample in a study of T cells in women clearing cervical HPV infection. The repertoire was sequenced with immunoSEQ multiplex PCR; TCRdb's copy has only in-frame clones and lacks some. This sample's clone table lists roughly 40,000 clones. Sequenced material: blood buffy coat. These receptors came from a woman between 18 and 75 years old with a cervical HPV16 infection that either progressed to CIN3+ or cleared (not recorded which).

With respect to this clone: The read is 3 residues too short to cover the CDR3 end, so that end is filled in from the germline J gene. The rearrangement uses TRBV6-2 or TRBV6-3 and TRBJ2-2, with D possibly matching TRBD2 (6 bases). The germline gives CDR1 MNHEY, CDR2 SVGEGT. CDR3 size: 14 residues. Trimming left V 2 bases short and J 4 bases short, with 8 bases between. The sequenced part of the CDR3 DNA is TGTGCCAGCAGTTACGCTAGCGCCACCGGGGAG. Translated, it gives CASSYASATGE. The entire CDR3 sequence reads CASSYASATGELFF.

Details on this clone: The read ends 3 residues shy of where the CDR3 ends; the end is completed using the germline J gene. The chain carries TRBV28 and TRBJ1-6; D gene uncertain. CDR1 and CDR2 from the germline V gene are MDHEN and SYDVKM. V lost 5 bases and J lost 9, with 8 bases in between. CDR3 length: 12 residues. CDR3: CASSTEGSPLHF. The DNA read from the CDR3 is TGTGCCAGCAGTACTGAGGGTTCACCC.

Concerning this clone: Coverage ceases 3 residues before the CDR3 finishes, and the germline J gene fills in the end. J is TRBJ2-2 and V is TRBV19; D possibly corresponds to TRBD1 (6 bases). The CDR3 has 18 amino acids. Between the trimmed V and J ends, which lost 7 bases and 4 bases, there was a span of 25 bases. Germline CDR1 is LNHDA and CDR2 is SQIVND (reference sequence). The CDR3 loop reads CASIRTSVGTSFTGELFF. Partial CDR3 DNA: TGTGCCAGTATACGGACAAGCGTAGGGACATCCTTCACCGGGGAG.